This T cell receptor (beta chain) was documented in a study of cytomegalovirus exposure and HLA in healthy donors. The V and J ends lost 3 bases and 5 bases respectively, with 11 bases between them. The CDR3 contains 13 residues. CDR1 is SGDLS and CDR2 is YYNGEE in the germline V gene. It was with 60 Vbeta and 13 Jbeta primers that the PCR ran. The repertoire was sequenced with immunoSEQ multiplex PCR; TCRdb's copy has only in-frame clones and lacks some. The sample consists of roughly 120,000 clones, around 77% of them appearing once. As regards this clone: Its cognate antigen is unknown.

Regarding the study as a whole: One cluster of highly shared sequence variants probably arose as a sequencing artifact. With later analysis, a missense DCLRE1C variant became linked to TCR beta V- and J-gene trimming. Clonal expansion was found to be greater in HLA-associated TCR beta chains than in equally common others in a later analysis.

Material for sequencing was PBMCs. The chain uses TRBV9 and TRBJ1-2; weak D call: TRBD1 (5 bases). The source of this sequence is a man aged 45-65 years in good health and CMV-seropositive. CDR3 sequence: CASSGGEGYGYTF. CDR3 DNA: TGTGCCAGCAGCGGAGGGGAGGGTTATGGCTACACCTTC.